A selection of T cell receptor beta chains follows, all from one sample in a study of blood T cell repertoires in COVID-19. Generated by immunoSEQ multiplex PCR, the TCRdb table keeps only in-frame clones and is missing some. The repertoire consists of 40,000 to 60,000 clones, with approximately 84% occurring once and the leading ten covering nearly 4.5%. The material sequenced was peripheral blood. Receptors were obtained from a middle-aged man with active COVID-19. Both conserved end residues are part of each CDR3. Each record gives: D gene, J gene, V gene, clone size, CDR3 DNA, CDR3 protein. A D gene is named only where the DNA matches it firmly. The size field is filled for only some rows; it gives once, few, many or a size class.

d_gene: .; j_gene: TRBJ1-2; v_gene: TRBV28; abundance: .; CDR3nt: TGTGCCAGCACCACCCCTCCTATGGGCTACACCTTC; CDR3aa: CASTTPPMGYTF
d_gene: .; j_gene: TRBJ2-5; v_gene: TRBV15; abundance: .; CDR3nt: TGTGCCACCAGCAGAGATAGCACGAGATGGACCCAGTACTTC; CDR3aa: CATSRDSTRWTQYF
d_gene: TRBD2; j_gene: TRBJ2-7; v_gene: TRBV28; abundance: .; CDR3nt: TGTGCCAGCAGTTTACTAGCGGGGTCCTACGAGCAGTACTTC; CDR3aa: CASSLLAGSYEQYF
d_gene: .; j_gene: TRBJ2-2; v_gene: TRBV15; abundance: .; CDR3nt: TGTGCCACCAGCAGAGATCGGGGCGGGGTGCGAGCCGGGGAGCTGTTTTTT; CDR3aa: CATSRDRGGVRAGELFF
d_gene: TRBD1; j_gene: TRBJ1-2; v_gene: TRBV5-4; abundance: .; CDR3nt: TGTGCCAGCAGCTTGGGACTGGGACAGGGGTCATATGGCTACACCTTC; CDR3aa: CASSLGLGQGSYGYTF
d_gene: TRBD1; j_gene: TRBJ2-7; v_gene: TRBV27; abundance: .; CDR3nt: TGTGCCAGCAGTTCGGACAGGGGGTATTCCTACGAGCAGTACTTC; CDR3aa: CASSSDRGYSYEQYF
d_gene: TRBD2; j_gene: TRBJ2-2; v_gene: TRBV24-1; abundance: .; CDR3nt: TGTGCCACCAGTGCCTCTTGGGCGGGGGGCCTCGTCGGGGAGCTGTTTTTT; CDR3aa: CATSASWAGGLVGELFF
d_gene: .; j_gene: TRBJ1-2; v_gene: TRBV25-1; abundance: .; CDR3nt: TGTGCCAGCAGTGGAACGACAGGAGCTAACTATGGCTACACCTTC; CDR3aa: CASSGTTGANYGYTF
d_gene: TRBD2; j_gene: TRBJ2-5; v_gene: TRBV5-1; abundance: .; CDR3nt: TGCGCCAGCAGCTTGGCCAGCGGGGGGGCCCGGGAGACCCAGTACTTC; CDR3aa: CASSLASGGARETQYF
d_gene: .; j_gene: TRBJ1-2; v_gene: TRBV29-1; abundance: once; CDR3nt: TGCAGCGTTGAATCAGGGCCCGCAGGCTACACCTTC; CDR3aa: CSVESGPAGYTF
d_gene: TRBD1; j_gene: TRBJ2-7; v_gene: TRBV5-1; abundance: .; CDR3nt: TGCGCCAGCAGCTTTGGACAGGGGAGGCGCGAGCAGTACTTC; CDR3aa: CASSFGQGRREQYF
d_gene: TRBD2; j_gene: TRBJ2-1; v_gene: TRBV25-1; abundance: .; CDR3nt: TGTGCCAGTGTCGGACTAGCGGGGCCCGCGGTTGAGCAGTTCTTC; CDR3aa: CASVGLAGPAVEQFF
d_gene: .; j_gene: TRBJ2-3; v_gene: TRBV19; abundance: .; CDR3nt: TGTGCCAGTAAAGGAGGCAGTTTGGGCACAGATACGCAGTATTTT; CDR3aa: CASKGGSLGTDTQYF
d_gene: .; j_gene: TRBJ1-1; v_gene: TRBV18; abundance: .; CDR3nt: TGTGCCAGCTCACCTTCGGGGATGAACACTGAAGCTTTCTTT; CDR3aa: CASSPSGMNTEAFF
d_gene: .; j_gene: TRBJ2-7; v_gene: TRBV20-1; abundance: .; CDR3nt: TGCAGTGCTATTAGAGTATACGAGCAGTACTTC; CDR3aa: CSAIRVYEQYF
d_gene: .; j_gene: TRBJ2-1; v_gene: TRBV5-1; abundance: .; CDR3nt: TGCGCCAGCAGCTCTGGCGGGGACTACAATGAGCAGTTCTTC; CDR3aa: CASSSGGDYNEQFF
d_gene: TRBD2; j_gene: TRBJ2-2; v_gene: TRBV27; abundance: .; CDR3nt: TGTGCCAGCAGTTTTAACCCGCTTGGGCTGCCTAGCGGGGGGACCGAGGACACCGGGGAGCTGTTTTTT; CDR3aa: CASSFNPLGLPSGGTEDTGELFF
d_gene: TRBD1; j_gene: TRBJ2-7; v_gene: TRBV12-3/TRBV12-4; abundance: .; CDR3nt: TGTGCCAGCAGAAGGGGGCAGTCCTACGAGCAGTACTTC; CDR3aa: CASRRGQSYEQYF
d_gene: .; j_gene: TRBJ2-2; v_gene: TRBV5-4; abundance: .; CDR3nt: TGTGCCAGCAGCTTACAGGGGGGGAGAACCGGGGAGCTGTTTTTT; CDR3aa: CASSLQGGRTGELFF
d_gene: .; j_gene: TRBJ2-7; v_gene: TRBV7-2; abundance: .; CDR3nt: TGTGCCAGCAGCTTTCAGGGATACGAGCAGTACTTC; CDR3aa: CASSFQGYEQYF
d_gene: TRBD1; j_gene: TRBJ1-4; v_gene: TRBV6-6; abundance: .; CDR3nt: TGTGCCAGCAGTTACGGGACAGGGAAGAGTAATGAAAAACTGTTTTTT; CDR3aa: CASSYGTGKSNEKLFF
d_gene: TRBD2; j_gene: TRBJ2-3; v_gene: TRBV5-4; abundance: .; CDR3nt: TGTGCCAGCAGCCCCCTTAGCGGGGGGAACACAGATACGCAGTATTTT; CDR3aa: CASSPLSGGNTDTQYF
d_gene: TRBD1; j_gene: TRBJ2-1; v_gene: TRBV4-1; abundance: .; CDR3nt: TGCGCCAGCAGCCAAGAGGGACAGGGCATTACTGAGCAGTTCTTC; CDR3aa: CASSQEGQGITEQFF
d_gene: .; j_gene: TRBJ1-2; v_gene: TRBV6-5; abundance: .; CDR3nt: TGTGCCAGCAGTATAGGGGCGCTTAAGTACACCTTC; CDR3aa: CASSIGALKYTF
d_gene: TRBD1; j_gene: TRBJ1-3; v_gene: TRBV10-3; abundance: .; CDR3nt: TGTGCCATCAAGGGACAGGGTACAAGAAACACCATATATTTT; CDR3aa: CAIKGQGTRNTIYF
d_gene: TRBD1; j_gene: TRBJ1-1; v_gene: TRBV10-3; abundance: .; CDR3nt: TGTGCCATCAGTGAGCAACGGACAGGGAGGAACCCTGAAGCTTTCTTT; CDR3aa: CAISEQRTGRNPEAFF
d_gene: .; j_gene: TRBJ2-1; v_gene: TRBV12-3/TRBV12-4; abundance: .; CDR3nt: TGTGCCAGCAATGGTGGAGGGAGCGATGAGCAGTTCTTC; CDR3aa: CASNGGGSDEQFF
d_gene: .; j_gene: TRBJ1-2; v_gene: TRBV28; abundance: .; CDR3nt: TGTGCCAGCAGTTTTGGGAGATATGGCTACACCTTC; CDR3aa: CASSFGRYGYTF
d_gene: TRBD1; j_gene: TRBJ2-1; v_gene: TRBV27; abundance: .; CDR3nt: TGTGCCAGCAGGGGACAGGGATACAATGAGCAGTTCTTC; CDR3aa: CASRGQGYNEQFF
d_gene: .; j_gene: TRBJ2-3; v_gene: TRBV10-2; abundance: .; CDR3nt: TGCGCCAGCAGGCAGGGTCGTAGCACAGATACGCAGTATTTT; CDR3aa: CASRQGRSTDTQYF
d_gene: .; j_gene: TRBJ2-1; v_gene: TRBV21-1; abundance: .; CDR3nt: TGTGCCAGCAGCAAAGATCCAGAACCCAGACTGATTAGCTCCTACAATGAGCAGTTCTTC; CDR3aa: CASSKDPEPRLISSYNEQFF
d_gene: .; j_gene: TRBJ2-7; v_gene: TRBV6-2/TRBV6-3; abundance: .; CDR3nt: TGTGCCAGCAGTTACTCGCCAGGGGTCGTTTACGAGCAGTACTTC; CDR3aa: CASSYSPGVVYEQYF
d_gene: .; j_gene: TRBJ2-7; v_gene: TRBV28; abundance: .; CDR3nt: TGTGCCAGCAGTTTGGTGTGGAGGTTGTACTTC; CDR3aa: CASSLVWRLYF
d_gene: .; j_gene: TRBJ2-7; v_gene: TRBV25-1; abundance: .; CDR3nt: TGTGCCAGCAGTGGGTCGGGGGGCAGGAAGCAGTACTTC; CDR3aa: CASSGSGGRKQYF
d_gene: TRBD1; j_gene: TRBJ2-2; v_gene: TRBV2; abundance: .; CDR3nt: TGTGCCAGCAGGCCTAACAGGGGGCGAGGCACCGGGGAGCTGTTTTTT; CDR3aa: CASRPNRGRGTGELFF
d_gene: TRBD1; j_gene: TRBJ1-2; v_gene: TRBV2; abundance: .; CDR3nt: TGTGCCAGCAGGGCAGGGGGCCTCTATGGCTACACCTTC; CDR3aa: CASRAGGLYGYTF
d_gene: TRBD1; j_gene: TRBJ1-4; v_gene: TRBV6-2/TRBV6-3; abundance: .; CDR3nt: TGTGCCAGCAGTTTCCCAATCCCGACAGGGGGCGTGGGAAAACTGTTTTTT; CDR3aa: CASSFPIPTGGVGKLFF
d_gene: .; j_gene: TRBJ2-7; v_gene: TRBV27; abundance: .; CDR3nt: TGTGCCAGCAGTCAATACCGGGACTTAGACTACGAGCAGTACTTC; CDR3aa: CASSQYRDLDYEQYF
d_gene: TRBD1; j_gene: TRBJ1-5; v_gene: TRBV11-2; abundance: few; CDR3nt: TGTGCCAGCAGCTTAGGACAGGGGCGCCTTCAGCCCCAGCATTTT; CDR3aa: CASSLGQGRLQPQHF